A few counts support the clone carrying this T cell receptor (beta chain). Its target is not known. The sample originates from a study of beta chain features in type 1 diabetes. For the study at large: Across every sample, over 100 million sorted cells were examined in total. Study findings and constraints: Significant though moderate, a shortening of TCRB CDR3s appeared in all four CD4+ subsets of Type 1 diabetes patients.

V shed 6 bases and J shed 12 bases, with 17 bases lying between them. This CDR3 contains 13 residues. Per germline, CDR1 SEHNR and CDR2 FQNEAQ (reference sequence). Every bit of the isolated RNA underwent reverse transcription, so sequencing read expressed TCRB transcripts. Profiling relied on immunoSEQ multiplex PCR, and the TCRdb table lists in-frame clones only, not all of them. The sample lists over 600,000 clones, 12% occurring once. The clonotype comes from a man under 40 with type 1 diabetes. The V and J genes are TRBV7-9 and TRBJ2-2; D unclear. The sequenced material came from naive CD4+ T cells from blood. CDR3 DNA: TGTGCCAGCAGTTCAACGATCACTGGGAAGCTGTTTTTT. Protein product: CASSSTITGKLFF. Using reference TRBV7-9 and TRBJ2-2 for the parts outside the CDR3, the full variable domain is DTGVSQNPRHKITKRGQNVTFRCDPISEHNRLYWYRQTLGQGPEFLTYFQNEAQLEKSRLLSDRFSAERPKGSFSTLEIQRTEQGDSAMYLCASSSTITGKLFFGEGSRLTVL.